A single TCR beta chain is shown here with its context. Its antigen remains unknown. PCR employed 60 Vbeta and 13 Jbeta primers. The protocol was immunoSEQ multiplex PCR, while the TCRdb copy is restricted to in-frame clones and leaves out a portion. Among roughly 100,000 clones, about 80% were seen once, and the ten largest hold around 5%. The sample originates from a study of cytomegalovirus exposure and HLA in healthy donors. Study-wide results and limits: Sequencing likely generated an artifact that appeared as a cluster of highly shared sequence variants.

With 0 bases removed from V and 2 bases from J, the gap between germline ends came to 9 bases. The CDR3 contains 15 residues. The V gene's germline CDR1 is MNHEY and CDR2 SMNVEV (reference sequence). The clonotype originates from a female donor in good health and CMV-seropositive. The V call is TRBV27, the J call TRBJ2-3, with no clear D. What was sequenced was PBMCs. The CDR3 region is CASSLSSTYTDTQYF. The CDR3 DNA reads TGTGCCAGCAGTTTATCGAGCACTTACACAGATACGCAGTATTTT.